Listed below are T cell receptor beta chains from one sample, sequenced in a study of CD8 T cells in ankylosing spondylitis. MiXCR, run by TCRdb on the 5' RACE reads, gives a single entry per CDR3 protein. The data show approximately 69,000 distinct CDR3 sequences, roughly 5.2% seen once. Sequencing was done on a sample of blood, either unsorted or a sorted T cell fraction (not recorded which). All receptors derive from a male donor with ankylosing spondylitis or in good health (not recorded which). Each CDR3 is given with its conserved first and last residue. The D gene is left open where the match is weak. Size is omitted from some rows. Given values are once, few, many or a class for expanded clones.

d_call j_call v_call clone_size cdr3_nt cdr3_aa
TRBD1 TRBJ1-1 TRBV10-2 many TGCGCCAGCACCCCTGACAGGGACACTGAAGCTTTCTTT CASTPDRDTEAFF
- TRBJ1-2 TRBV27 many TGTGCCAGCAGGCAATCACGGGGGTTCTATGGCTACACCTTC CASRQSRGFYGYTF
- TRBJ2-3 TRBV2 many TGTGCCAGCAGTGTCGTGAGGGGCACAGATACGCAGTATTTT CASSVVRGTDTQYF
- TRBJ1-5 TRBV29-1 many TGCAGCGTTGAATCACAAGGGCAGCCCCAGCATTTT CSVESQGQPQHF
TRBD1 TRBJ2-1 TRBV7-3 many TGTGCCAGCAGCTTAACAAGTCAGGGGGTTGAGCAGTTCTTC CASSLTSQGVEQFF
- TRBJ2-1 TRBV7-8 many TGTGCCAGCACCCAACCTACCGTAGGTCGGAATGAGCAGTTCTTC CASTQPTVGRNEQFF
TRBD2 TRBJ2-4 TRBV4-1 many TGCGCCAGCTCTCAATCAGTAGGGACTAATCAGTACTTC CASSQSVGTNQYF
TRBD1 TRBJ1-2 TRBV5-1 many TGCGCCAGCAGCTTGGAGGGACAGGGGCCGCGGGGAGGCTACACCTTC CASSLEGQGPRGGYTF
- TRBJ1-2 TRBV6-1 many TGTGCCAGCAGAACCGGACAGCTCTATGGCTACACCTTC CASRTGQLYGYTF
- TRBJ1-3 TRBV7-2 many TGTGCCAGCAGCTTACCCCTGGGGAGTGAACGGTATTTT CASSLPLGSERYF
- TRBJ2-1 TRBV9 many TGTGCCAGCAGCCCCGACAATGAGCAGTTCTTC CASSPDNEQFF
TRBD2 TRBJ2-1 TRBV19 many TGTGCCAGTAGTATGCGGGCCCCCCCTAGCGGGGTCGACAATGAGCAGTTCTTC CASSMRAPPSGVDNEQFF
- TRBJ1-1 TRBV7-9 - TGTGCCAGCAGCTTAGAGCCTCCCCAGGGGACTGAAGCTTTCTTT CASSLEPPQGTEAFF
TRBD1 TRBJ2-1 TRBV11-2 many TGTGCCAGCAGCGCCCGGGACAGGGGCCACAATGAGCAGTTCTTC CASSARDRGHNEQFF
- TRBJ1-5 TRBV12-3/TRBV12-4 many TGTGCCAGCACCCCAGGGGGCAATCAGCCCCAGCATTTT CASTPGGNQPQHF
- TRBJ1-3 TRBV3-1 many TGTGCCAGCAGCCAAGGGGACGCGAGCTCTGGAAACACCATATATTTT CASSQGDASSGNTIYF
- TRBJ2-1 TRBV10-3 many TGTGCCATCAGGGACCAGGCGGGCCACAATGAGCAGTTCTTC CAIRDQAGHNEQFF